The 14 T cell receptor beta chains listed next were all sequenced from one sample in a study of OX40 agonist ivuxolimab in advanced cancers. The library was obtained by the immunoSEQ multiplex PCR assay. The clones in this table, taken by TCRdb from immuneACCESS, are in-frame only. Not every clone is retained; where verified, under half of the shortfall comes from an unresolved V gene, and the cause of the rest is unknown. The sample has about 97,000 clones on record, roughly nine tenths of them singletons. Approximately 5.7% of the sample rests with the top ten. Sequencing used CD4+ or CD8+ T cells sorted from blood, obtained in a trial of the OX40 agonist ivuxolimab. The receptors shown here come from an adult with an advanced solid tumor such as melanoma, head and neck, liver or kidney cancer.

The V and J genes are TRBV5-1 and TRBJ2-1; 10 bases align to TRBD2. The CDR3 is 15 residues long. With 5 bases clipped from V and 2 bases from J, the junction kept 4 bases outside the gene matches. Per the germline V gene, CDR1 is SGHRS and CDR2 is YFSETQ. Here the CDR3 DNA reads TGCGCCAGCAGGACACTAGCGGGGACCTACAATGAGCAGTTCTTC. Protein product: CASRTLAGTYNEQFF.

This chain links TRBV5-1 with TRBJ1-2; TRBD1 matches 7 bases. V trimming: 3 bases; J trimming: 5 bases; junction bases outside the gene matches: 13. CDR1 and CDR2 from the germline V gene are SGHRS and YFSETQ. The CDR3 totals 16 residues. Here the CDR3 DNA reads TGCGCCAGCAGCTGGGAGGGGGCCGGGACCCAATATGGCTACACCTTC. Translation gives CASSWEGAGTQYGYTF.

Here the CDR3 reads CASSSRGGGEAEAFF. DNA for the CDR3: TGTGCCAGCAGCAGCCGGGGGGGAGGGGAGGCTGAAGCTTTCTTT. The chain employs TRBV21-1 and TRBJ1-1. TRBV21-1 constitutes a pseudogene. The CDR3 is 15 amino acids.

This chain connects TRBV5-1 to TRBJ1-2, with D unresolved. The germline CDR1 and CDR2 sequences are SGHRS and YFSETQ. Trimming removed 0 bases from V and 1 base from J, with 4 bases in between. The CDR3 extends over 13 amino acids. Written as DNA, the CDR3 is TGCGCCAGCAGCTTGGACAGTAACTATGGCTACACCTTC. Its translation is CASSLDSNYGYTF.

J is TRBJ1-1 and V is TRBV6-6; tentative D call: TRBD1 (6 bases). The CDR3 extends over 15 amino acids. With 6 bases removed from V and 0 bases from J, the gap between germline ends came to 14 bases. Germline V gene sequence: CDR1 MNHNY, CDR2 SVGAGI (reference sequence). The CDR3 sequence: CASSSGGGMNTEAFF. DNA for the CDR3: TGTGCCAGCAGCTCGGGGGGGGGCATGAACACTGAAGCTTTCTTT.

The chain recombines TRBV19 with TRBJ2-2; 7 bases agree with TRBD1. The CDR3 sequence is 15 residues long. After removal of 6 bases from V and 3 bases from J, the junction contained 7 bases not matched to a gene. In germline, CDR1 is LNHDA, CDR2 SQIVND (reference sequence). The chain's CDR3 is CASSNTGTDTGELFF. The CDR3 coding sequence is TGTGCCAGTAGCAATACCGGGACAGACACCGGGGAGCTGTTTTTT.

This chain joins TRBV6-1 and TRBJ2-7, with D possibly TRBD1 on 6 matching bases. Deletions cut 1 base from V and 1 base from J, with 17 bases between. Germline V gene data show CDR1 as MNHNS and CDR2 as SASEGT. The CDR3 covers 17 residues. The CDR3 DNA follows: TGTGCCAGCAGTGAAGTATGGTCACAGGGAAGGTCCTACGAGCAGTACTTC. Translated, it gives CASSEVWSQGRSYEQYF.

This clone appeared a few times. The chain employs TRBV7-9 and TRBJ2-2; 8 bases are shared with TRBD1. Germline V gene sequence: CDR1 SEHNR, CDR2 FQNEAQ (reference sequence). Trimming removed 5 bases from V and 7 bases from J; junction bases left unmatched: 12. This CDR3 region has 16 residues. The CDR3 reads CASSLRQGRSGGELFF. CDR3 coding DNA: TGTGCCAGCAGCCTAAGACAGGGGAGGAGTGGCGGGGAGCTGTTTTTT.

The J gene is TRBJ2-7, the V gene TRBV7-6; TRBD2 matches 11 bases. Germline CDR1 and CDR2: SGHVS and FNYEAQ. V was pared by 3 bases and J by 5 bases, with 6 bases of the junction left unmatched. This CDR3 has 15 amino acids. The CDR3 DNA is TGTGCCAGCAGCTTGCTAGCGGGGGGCCGGAACGAGCAGTACTTC. Translation: CASSLLAGGRNEQYF.

This rearrangement joins TRBV18 to TRBJ2-1, with D possibly matching TRBD2 (6 bases). V dropped 4 bases and J dropped 5 bases, with 12 bases sitting between them. The CDR3 runs to 14 residues. Germline values: CDR1 KGHSH, CDR2 LQKENI. CDR3 loop: CASSLGGDNNEQFF. The CDR3, as DNA: TGTGCCAGCTCACTGGGGGGAGACAACAATGAGCAGTTCTTC.

The gene calls are TRBV5-5 and TRBJ1-4, with D unresolved. The CDR3 totals 14 residues. The germline CDR1 and CDR2 sequences are SGHKS and YYEKEE (reference sequence). The V end was cut by 3 bases, the J end by 6 bases, with 12 bases between. CDR3 nucleotide sequence: TGTGCCAGCAGCTCGATAACTGGAGATGAAAAACTGTTTTTT. As protein: CASSSITGDEKLFF.

The chain combines TRBV5-1 with TRBJ1-2, with 7 bases matching TRBD1. Germline V gene sequence: CDR1 SGHRS, CDR2 YFSETQ. This CDR3 region has 14 residues. Unmatched junction bases numbered 3, after V lost 3 bases and J lost 1 base. Here the CDR3 reads CASSSGGVNYGYTF. Written as DNA, the CDR3 is TGCGCCAGCAGCTCAGGGGGGGTTAACTATGGCTACACCTTC.

The chain recombines TRBV2 with TRBJ1-2; TRBD1 aligns across 7 bases. Germline V gene lookup returns CDR1 SNHLY and CDR2 FYNNEI. The CDR3 runs to 16 residues. The ends lost 6 bases at V and 8 bases at J; junction bases unmatched: 18. CDR3 DNA sequence: TGTGCCAGCAGGGGGGACAGCCCGCTCGGCCTGGGGGGCTACACCTTC. It yields the protein CASRGDSPLGLGGYTF.

This clone was counted a single time. The chain has TRBV9 and TRBJ1-2; D possibly corresponds to TRBD1 (6 bases). Germline CDR1 SGDLS, CDR2 YYNGEE. CDR3 length: 16 amino acids. V lost 0 bases, J lost 3 bases, and 15 bases lay in between. The CDR3 is CASSVGVSGVYYGYTF. CDR3 DNA sequence: TGTGCCAGCAGCGTAGGCGTCTCAGGGGTATACTATGGCTACACCTTC.